Here is one T cell receptor (beta chain) with its context. The antigen is undetermined. The length of the CDR3 is 15 residues. The V end lost 0 bases, the J end lost 1 base, and 10 bases lay between the germline ends. Germline-derived CDR1 and CDR2 are SGHDT and YYEEEE. This sample was taken from a study of T cell responses to AZD1222 COVID-19 vaccine. Study-level information: Pooled in the analysis were second doses at about 4 or about 12 weeks.

The repertoire was sequenced with immunoSEQ multiplex PCR; TCRdb's copy has only in-frame clones and lacks some. The sample includes some 130,000 clones, about four fifths of them seen just once. Broader study findings: Across the whole spike, CD4 TCRs peaked at regions 160-218 and 743-854. At baseline, seropositivity was found in only a handful of AZD1222 recipients.

The receptor's source is an adult in good health. This sample comprised peripheral blood, obtained on day 0 of AZD1222 vaccination. The chain employs TRBV5-6 and TRBJ1-1; maybe TRBD1 (6 bases). The CDR3 DNA follows: TGTGCCAGCAGCTTGGCTCAGGGGCGGAACACTGAAGCTTTCTTT. Translated: CASSLAQGRNTEAFF.